One sample yielded the 17 T cell receptor beta chains listed below, sequenced in a study of blood T cell repertoires in COVID-19. Method: immunoSEQ multiplex PCR; TCRdb's copy keeps in-frame clones and lacks some. The sample includes 80,000 or so clones, approximately 84% of them seen just once. The sample comprised peripheral blood. The origin of the receptors is a man in his fifties or sixties with COVID-19, enrolled during active disease.

As for this clone: Here the CDR3 omits its conserved ending phenylalanine or tryptophan, so a read error is the likely source. The DNA is omitted, as the CDR3 cannot be located on it reliably, and the CDR3 follows TCRdb's listing. V usage is TRBV12-3 or TRBV12-4 and J usage is TRBJ1-4; the table's D gene call, TRBD1, was not cross checked with the DNA. The CDR3 has 12 amino acids, counting both end residues. The CDR3 loop reads CASSYQGQGIIL.

This clone was detected a few times. In DNA, the CDR3 is TGTGCCAGCAGCTTGTCGGTAGCGGGATACAATGAGCAGTTCTTC. This translates into CASSLSVAGYNEQFF. This chain uses TRBV7-9 with TRBJ2-1, with 8 bases that match TRBD2. Per germline, CDR1 SEHNR and CDR2 FQNEAQ (reference sequence). Trimming took 3 bases from V and 4 from J; bases not matched to a gene: 5. The CDR3 is 15 residues long. Full variable domain (outside the CDR3, taken from reference TRBV7-9 and TRBJ2-1): DTGVSQNPRHKITKRGQNVTFRCDPISEHNRLYWYRQTLGQGPEFLTYFQNEAQLEKSRLLSDRFSAERPKGSFSTLEIQRTEQGDSAMYLCASSLSVAGYNEQFFGPGTRLTVL.

The chain links TRBV3-1 (or the pseudogene TRBV3-2) to TRBJ1-5; D remains unclear. The germline CDR1 and CDR2 sequences are LGHDT and YNNKEL (reference sequence). V lost 5 bases, J lost 5 bases, and 10 bases lay in between. The CDR3 spans 13 residues. CDR3 amino acids: CASSSTEHQPQHF. The CDR3 nucleotides are TGTGCCAGCAGCTCGACGGAGCATCAGCCCCAGCATTTT.

This CDR3 is CASSIAIATNEKLFF. The CDR3, as DNA: TGTGCCAGTAGTATAGCCATTGCAACTAATGAAAAACTGTTTTTT. The V gene is TRBV19, the J gene TRBJ1-4; D is uncertain. Trimming left V 1 base short and J 0 bases short, with 6 bases between. Germline V gives CDR1 LNHDA, CDR2 SQIVND (reference sequence). There are 15 residues in the CDR3.

This chain's CDR3 is CASSPWASGNTIYF. The DNA of the CDR3 is TGTGCCAGCAGCCCATGGGCCTCTGGAAACACCATATATTTT. This rearrangement joins TRBV7-2 to TRBJ1-3; D is ambiguous. The CDR3 is made up of 14 amino acids. CDR1 and CDR2 (germline): SGHTA, FQGNSA. V was pared by 5 bases and J by 0 bases, with 8 bases between.

The J gene is TRBJ1-2, the V gene TRBV16; a weak D match, TRBD1 (5 bases). Germline V CDR1 and CDR2: KGHSY, FQNENV. This CDR3 comprises 13 residues. V was clipped by 0 bases and J by 5 bases, with 7 bases between them. The CDR3 is CASSQSTDYGYTF. The CDR3 coding sequence is TGTGCCAGCAGCCAATCGACAGATTATGGCTACACCTTC. Together with reference TRBV16 and TRBJ1-2, the CDR3 gives the full variable domain: GEEVAQTPKHLVRGEGQKAKLYCAPIKGHSYVFWYQQVLKNEFKFLISFQNENVFDETGMPKERFSAKCLPNSPCSLEIQATKLEDSAVYFCASSQSTDYGYTFGSGTRLTVV.

The chain recombines TRBV6-1 with TRBJ1-6, with 8 bases that match TRBD1. CDR1 and CDR2 (germline): MNHNS, SASEGT. The junction had 4 bases not matched to a gene; V was cut back by 9 bases and J by 6 bases. This CDR3 is 13 amino acids long. The CDR3 DNA sequence: TGTGCCAGTACAGACAGGGGTAATTCACCCCTCCACTTT. Its protein is CASTDRGNSPLHF.

The chain recombines TRBV6-5 with TRBJ1-2; 7 bases are shared with TRBD1. The CDR3 spans 14 residues. Germline CDR1 reads MNHEY; CDR2 reads SVGAGI. V lost 6 bases, J lost 10 bases, and 14 bases stayed unmatched. For the CDR3, the DNA is TGTGCCAGCAGGGGGACAGCCCGACCGTCCGACTACACCTTC. Its protein is CASRGTARPSDYTF.

The chain couples TRBV6-5 to TRBJ1-6; TRBD1 might be the D (5 bases). CDR1 is MNHEY and CDR2 is SVGAGI in the germline V gene. The CDR3 spans 15 residues. With 11 bases removed from V and 5 bases from J, the gap between germline ends came to 19 bases. This CDR3 reads CAARRGKWDNSPLHF. The CDR3 DNA reads TGTGCCGCGAGACGGGGGAAGTGGGATAATTCACCCCTCCACTTT.

The table lists this clone with a few counts. The chain recombines TRBV5-1 with TRBJ2-1; the match to TRBD2 covers 7 bases. This CDR3 has 16 amino acids. Germline assignment: CDR1 SGHRS and CDR2 YFSETQ. Trimming cost V 0 bases and J 0 bases; bases outside gene matches: 3. CDR3: CASSLAGGSSYNEQFF. The CDR3 bases are TGCGCCAGCAGCTTGGCCGGGGGGAGCTCCTACAATGAGCAGTTCTTC.

V usage is TRBV7-2 and J usage is TRBJ1-4; 9 bases agree with TRBD1. V shed 5 bases, J shed 2 bases, and the junction held 6 bases outside the gene matches. Germline CDR1 reads SGHTA; CDR2 reads FQGNSA. The CDR3 extends over 16 amino acids. CDR3 protein: CASSPQGALTNEKLFF. In DNA, the CDR3 is TGTGCCAGCAGCCCACAGGGGGCTTTGACTAATGAAAAACTGTTTTTT. Complete variable domain (other parts from reference TRBV7-2 and TRBJ1-4): GAGVSQSPSNKVTEKGKDVELRCDPISGHTALYWYRQSLGQGLEFLIYFQGNSAPDKSGLPSDRFSAERTGGSVSTLTIQRTQQEDSAVYLCASSPQGALTNEKLFFGSGTQLSVL.

This sequence joins TRBV7-6 and TRBJ1-1; 7 bases agree with TRBD1. V trimming: 0 bases; J trimming: 7 bases; junction bases outside the gene matches: 5. The germline V gene encodes CDR1 SGHVS and CDR2 FNYEAQ. This CDR3 spans 14 amino acids. CDR3 amino acids: CASSLAGTANEAFF. The CDR3 DNA reads TGTGCCAGCAGCTTAGCCGGGACAGCAAATGAAGCTTTCTTT. Together with reference TRBV7-6 and TRBJ1-1, the CDR3 gives the full variable domain: GAGVSQSPRYKVTKRGQDVALRCDPISGHVSLYWYRQALGQGPEFLTYFNYEAQQDKSGLPNDRFSAERPEGSISTLTIQRTEQRDSAMYRCASSLAGTANEAFFGQGTRLTVV.

The chain recombines TRBV10-3 with TRBJ1-1; maybe TRBD1 (5 bases). V lost 6 bases and J 0 bases, leaving 8 bases between the germline ends. The CDR3 contains 13 residues. Germline values: CDR1 ENHRY, CDR2 SYGVKD. CDR3 loop: CAISLTVNTEAFF. DNA of the CDR3: TGTGCCATCAGCCTGACAGTGAACACTGAAGCTTTCTTT.

The rearrangement uses TRBV9 and TRBJ2-2; TRBD2 is a possible D gene (6 bases). This CDR3 region has 15 residues. Germline V CDR1 and CDR2: SGDLS, YYNGEE. V dropped 0 bases and J dropped 4 bases, with 10 bases sitting between them. In DNA form, the CDR3 reads TGTGCCAGCAGCGTAGCGCCGGGAGTCACCGGGGAGCTGTTTTTT. Translation: CASSVAPGVTGELFF.

V and J are TRBV29-1 and TRBJ1-1; D perhaps matches TRBD1 (5 bases). This CDR3 comprises 14 residues. The V gene lost 6 bases and the J gene lost 4 bases, with 18 bases spanning the gap. CDR1 is SQVTM, CDR2 ANQGSEA, per germline. The CDR3: CSVSTYQGGTEAFF. For the CDR3, the DNA is TGCAGCGTATCTACTTATCAGGGAGGCACTGAAGCTTTCTTT.

This clone showed up just a few times. The chain uses TRBV7-6 and TRBJ1-2; D perhaps matches TRBD1 (5 bases). Germline CDR1 and CDR2: SGHVS and FNYEAQ. This CDR3 comprises 15 residues. Trimming stripped 0 bases from V and 3 bases from J, with 11 bases between. CDR3 nucleotides: TGTGCCAGCAGCTTAGCGGAAGGGGTGGACTATGGCTACACCTTC. Residues: CASSLAEGVDYGYTF.

This rearrangement joins TRBV6-5 to TRBJ2-3, with a possible D match to TRBD2 (6 bases). Looked up from germline, CDR1 is MNHEY and CDR2 is SVGAGI. V lost 1 base to trimming and J lost 13 bases, with 15 bases between them. The CDR3 has 13 amino acids. The CDR3 sequence: CASSYLGGDEEYF. The DNA of the CDR3 is TGTGCCAGCAGTTACTTAGGCGGGGACGAGGAGTATTTT.